This T cell receptor beta chain was sequenced for a study of cytomegalovirus exposure and HLA in healthy donors. In regard to this clone: Its antigen is not known.

Study findings and constraints: Later genetic work tied a missense DCLRE1C variant to beta-chain V and J trimming. The authors assumed roughly uniform sequencing depth across donors for presence/absence analyses. In a later analysis, across HLA loci, associated TCR counts were highest for DRB1, lowest for HLA-C.

It was with 60 Vbeta and 13 Jbeta primers that the PCR ran. Sequencing used immunoSEQ multiplex PCR; TCRdb keeps in-frame clones, though not all of them. Among approximately 130,000 clones listed, about 83% were seen once. The trim removed 4 bases at V and 8 bases at J, leaving 11 bases unmatched. The CDR3 is 15 amino acids. Germline V gives CDR1 SGHRS, CDR2 YFSETQ. The sequenced sample was PBMCs. The chain combines TRBV5-1 with TRBJ1-3, with 8 bases fitting TRBD1. The TCR comes from a girl aged 2 to 10 in good health and CMV-seronegative. CDR3 in amino acids: CASSGGQVAGDTIYF. The CDR3 DNA reads as TGCGCCAGCAGCGGGGGACAGGTGGCAGGAGACACCATATATTTT.